One T cell receptor (beta chain) is described in this entry. What it recognizes is unknown. The data were taken from a study of T cells in narcolepsy. The overall study: Patients with NT1 or NT2 and healthy control donors were enrolled.

Only in-frame clones appear in the TCRdb table, and some are missing; sequencing was by immunoSEQ multiplex PCR. This sample has about 32,000 clones; roughly 87% occur once, and the top ten carry over 0.65%. Findings and caveats of the study: Some memory CD4+ repertoires had no autoreactive clone sequences. Blood of same and different patients, but not healthy controls, reportedly held recurring autoreactive clonotypes.

Sample: CD45RA- memory CD4+ T cells from PBMCs. The source of this sequence is a human donor with narcolepsy.

CDR3 in amino acids: CASSAQASGANVLTF. The DNA for the CDR3 is TGTGCCAGCAGTGCCCAGGCTTCTGGGGCCAACGTCCTGACTTTC. This chain connects TRBV6-1 to TRBJ2-6; D call uncertain. Germline V lookup: CDR1 MNHNS, CDR2 SASEGT. This CDR3 comprises 15 residues. The V end lost 4 bases, the J end lost 1 base, and 8 bases lay between the germline ends.